Listed below are T cell receptor beta chains from one sample, sequenced in a study of shared clonotypes between healthy human individuals. The table came from immunoSEQ multiplex PCR; TCRdb's copy has only in-frame clones and leaves some out. The table lists approximately 720,000 clones, 72% of them singletons, with under 2% in the top ten. Sample: memory CD4+ T cells sorted from blood. These receptors were collected from a woman aged 25 to 39 in good health. Each CDR3 is given with its conserved first and last residue. The order of the fields is clone size, V gene, D gene, J gene, CDR3 DNA, CDR3 protein. D genes are given only for firm matches. Some rows mark clone size as missing; the rest say once, few, many or name a class of expanded clone.

NA	TRBV27	TRBD1	TRBJ1-4	TGTGCCAGCAGTTCAACCGGGACAGGGGGCTTTATTGAAAAACTGTTTTTT	CASSSTGTGGFIEKLFF
many	TRBV14	TRBD2	TRBJ2-1	TGTGCCAGCAGCCTTAGCGGGAGGGCCGATGTTAGAGATGAGCAGTTCTTC	CASSLSGRADVRDEQFF
NA	TRBV7-6	NA	TRBJ1-4	TGTGCCAGCAATGGGGTAGAGGGCGAAAAACTGTTTTTT	CASNGVEGEKLFF
NA	TRBV27	NA	TRBJ1-3	TGTGCCAGCAGTTTACGCCGGGGGAGCTCTGGAAACACCATATATTTT	CASSLRRGSSGNTIYF
NA	TRBV28	NA	TRBJ1-2	TGTGCCAGCAGTACGACTCAGGGTTATGGCTACACCTTC	CASSTTQGYGYTF
NA	TRBV18	NA	TRBJ1-1	TGTGCCAGCTCACCAGAGGAAGCTGAAGCTTTCTTT	CASSPEEAEAFF
NA	TRBV6-1	NA	TRBJ1-4	TGTGCCAGCAGTGACGGCCAGGGTCGTGAAAAACTGTTTTTT	CASSDGQGREKLFF
NA	TRBV5-1	NA	TRBJ2-7	TGCGCCAGCAGAGGACGGACTATTTTCGACGAGCAGTACTTC	CASRGRTIFDEQYF
once	TRBV5-1	NA	TRBJ2-6	TGCGCCAGCAGCTTTGGTCCCGGGGCCAACGTCCTGACTTTC	CASSFGPGANVLTF
NA	TRBV7-3	NA	TRBJ2-6	TGTGCCAGCAGCTCGGGACTCTCTGGGGCCAACGTCCTGACTTTC	CASSSGLSGANVLTF
NA	TRBV28	NA	TRBJ1-1	TGTGCCAGCAAGCGGGACCGGGAGGGCGCTGAAGCTTTCTTT	CASKRDREGAEAFF
few	TRBV6-5	NA	TRBJ2-7	TGTGCCAGCAGCCCGGGACAAGGAGGCGAGCAGTACTTC	CASSPGQGGEQYF
NA	TRBV25-1	TRBD2	TRBJ2-3	TGTGCCAGCACCGATCAGGGCTTAGCGGGATCGGATACGCAGTATTTT	CASTDQGLAGSDTQYF
NA	TRBV6-1	NA	TRBJ1-1	TGTGCCAGCAGGTCAGGGGATATGAACACTGAAGCTTTCTTT	CASRSGDMNTEAFF
many	TRBV2	TRBD1	TRBJ1-1	TGTGCCAGCAGGGACAGGGTTATGAACACTGAAGCTTTCTTT	CASRDRVMNTEAFF